Listed below are T cell receptor beta chains from one sample, sequenced in a study of blood T cell repertoires in COVID-19. Generated by immunoSEQ multiplex PCR, the TCRdb table keeps only in-frame clones and is missing some. The table has fewer than 200,000 clones, 80% to 90% seen once. Sequencing was done on a sample of PBMCs or T cells enriched from blood (not recorded which). The receptors were sampled from a woman aged 18-29 years who had recovered from COVID-19. CDR3s include the opening cysteine and the closing phenylalanine or tryptophan. The D gene is left open where the match is weak. Some rows mark clone size as missing; the rest say once, few, many or name a class of expanded clone.

TRBJ2-5,TRBV7-7,.,TRBD1,CASSVPGTGVETQYF,TGTGCTAGCAGCGTGCCCGGGACAGGGGTCGAGACCCAGTACTTC
TRBJ2-7,TRBV6-2/TRBV6-3,.,.,CASSYRDFKVNEQYF,TGTGCCAGCAGTTATCGGGACTTCAAGGTCAACGAGCAGTACTTC
TRBJ2-1,TRBV7-4,.,TRBD2,CASSSYFVREGLIDEQFF,TGTGCCAGCAGCTCCTACTTTGTCCGGGAGGGCCTCATCGATGAGCAGTTCTTC
TRBJ1-1,TRBV5-6,once,.,CASSLPGGTEAFF,TGTGCCAGCAGCTTGCCTGGGGGGACTGAAGCTTTCTTT
TRBJ2-7,TRBV5-1,.,.,CASSSLAGSYEQYF,TGCGCCAGCAGCTCCCTGGCGGGGTCCTACGAGCAGTACTTC
TRBJ1-6,TRBV6-4,.,.,CASSDSGAGSPLHF,TGTGCCAGCAGTGACTCGGGGGCAGGGTCACCCCTCCACTTT
TRBJ2-7,TRBV4-3,.,TRBD2,CASSQAESTSGVYEQYF,TGCGCCAGCAGCCAAGCCGAGTCGACTAGCGGGGTCTACGAGCAGTACTTC
TRBJ1-5,TRBV30,.,.,CAWSVSGSNQPQHF,TGTGCCTGGAGTGTATCCGGTAGCAATCAGCCCCAGCATTTT
TRBJ2-7,TRBV19,.,TRBD1,CASSIGTGYTYEQYF,TGTGCCAGTAGTATTGGGACAGGTTACACCTACGAGCAGTACTTC
TRBJ2-3,TRBV2,.,.,CASSEEERLTQYF,TGTGCCAGCAGTGAAGAGGAGCGGTTAACGCAGTATTTT
TRBJ2-3,TRBV5-1,.,.,CASKGGAADTQYF,TGCGCCAGCAAAGGGGGGGCGGCGGATACGCAGTATTTT
TRBJ2-7,TRBV3-1/TRBV3-2,.,TRBD2,CASSQEWGGEQYF,TGTGCCAGCAGCCAAGAGTGGGGGGGCGAGCAGTACTTC
TRBJ2-1,TRBV2,.,TRBD2,CASSGGGGSYNEQFF,TGTGCCAGCAGTGGTGGGGGAGGGTCCTACAATGAGCAGTTCTTC
TRBJ2-3,TRBV19,.,.,CASRLTGTDTQYF,TGTGCCAGTAGGCTGACAGGCACAGATACGCAGTATTTT
TRBJ1-2,TRBV30,.,.,CAWSLSQTNYGYTF,TGTGCCTGGAGTCTCTCACAGACTAACTATGGCTACACCTTC
TRBJ1-2,TRBV7-2,.,TRBD1,CASKIQTGTGDGYTF,TGTGCCAGCAAGATCCAAACCGGGACAGGGGACGGCTACACCTTC
TRBJ1-2,TRBV28,.,TRBD1,CASRKGQGNYGYTF,TGTGCCAGCCGAAAGGGACAGGGAAACTATGGCTACACCTTC
TRBJ2-7,TRBV3-1/TRBV3-2,.,.,CASSNQPGGYEQYF,TGTGCCAGCAGCAATCAACCCGGCGGCTACGAGCAGTACTTC
TRBJ1-2,TRBV28,.,.,CAYYSREKGYTF,TGTGCGTATTACTCTAGAGAAAAGGGCTACACCTTC
TRBJ2-3,TRBV7-2,.,TRBD2,CASRTSATDTQYF,TGTGCCAGCAGGACTAGCGCGACAGATACGCAGTATTTT
TRBJ2-7,TRBV30,.,.,CAWSVLGGYEQYF,TGTGCCTGGAGTGTACTTGGTGGTTACGAGCAGTACTTC
TRBJ1-1,TRBV6-6,once,TRBD1,CAGSGQGNDNEAFF,TGTGCCGGCTCGGGACAGGGGAACGATAATGAAGCTTTCTTT
TRBJ1-3,TRBV13,.,.,CASTRIPRNTIYF,TGTGCCAGCACCAGAATACCGAGAAACACCATATATTTT
TRBJ2-3,TRBV7-3,.,.,CASSLKRTRTDTQYF,TGTGCCAGCAGCTTAAAGCGGACCCGCACAGATACGCAGTATTTT
TRBJ1-2,TRBV30,.,.,CAWSVQGPGYTF,TGTGCCTGGAGTGTACAGGGTCCGGGCTACACCTTC
TRBJ2-3,TRBV29-1,.,TRBD2,CSATSGGTDTQYF,TGCAGCGCCACTAGCGGGGGAACAGATACGCAGTATTTT
TRBJ2-3,TRBV9,.,.,CASSVGLDTQYF,TGTGCCAGCAGCGTAGGGCTAGATACGCAGTATTTT
TRBJ2-4,TRBV5-1,few,.,CASSLEGKNIQYF,TGCGCCAGCAGCTTGGAGGGGAAAAACATTCAGTACTTC
TRBJ1-1,TRBV20-1,.,.,CSAGQHTEAFF,TGCAGTGCCGGACAGCACACTGAAGCTTTCTTT
TRBJ1-2,TRBV28,once,.,CASSLLSGANYGYTF,TGTGCCAGCAGTTTATTATCGGGGGCTAACTATGGCTACACCTTC
TRBJ1-1,TRBV7-2,.,.,CASSLDAGFAEAFF,TGTGCCAGCAGCTTAGACGCAGGGTTTGCTGAAGCTTTCTTT
TRBJ1-1,TRBV29-1,.,TRBD1,CSAFGGQLNTEAFF,TGCAGCGCGTTCGGGGGACAGCTAAACACTGAAGCTTTCTTT
TRBJ2-7,TRBV6-2/TRBV6-3,.,.,CASSYPSYEQYF,TGTGCCAGCAGTTACCCGTCCTACGAGCAGTACTTC
TRBJ1-5,TRBV5-8,.,.,CASSLRDQPQHF,TGTGCCAGCAGCTTGCGGGATCAGCCCCAGCATTTT
TRBJ1-5,TRBV24-1,.,.,CATSDSRRGGSQPQHF,TGTGCCACCAGTGATTCCCGCAGGGGCGGTAGTCAGCCCCAGCATTTT
TRBJ2-2,TRBV19,.,TRBD1,CASSIRQGDTGELFF,TGTGCCAGTAGTATTAGACAGGGAGACACCGGGGAGCTGTTTTTT
TRBJ1-6,TRBV5-1,few,TRBD1,CASSLGGTGNSPLHF,TGCGCCAGCAGCTTGGGCGGGACAGGTAATTCACCCCTCCACTTT
TRBJ2-1,TRBV7-7,.,.,CASSFRLEPFYNEQFF,TGTGCTAGCAGCTTTCGCCTAGAACCATTCTACAATGAGCAGTTCTTC
TRBJ1-5,TRBV7-2,.,.,CASSLSGNQPQHF,TGTGCCAGCAGCTTATCAGGGAATCAGCCCCAGCATTTT
TRBJ1-1,TRBV7-9,.,.,CASSLTGPEAFF,TGTGCCAGCAGCTTAACAGGGCCTGAAGCTTTCTTT
TRBJ2-3,TRBV11-2,.,.,CASSRYADTQYF,TGTGCCAGCAGCCGCTACGCGGATACGCAGTATTTT
TRBJ2-3,TRBV2,.,TRBD2,CARMTSGDTDTQYF,TGTGCCAGGATGACTAGCGGGGACACAGATACGCAGTATTTT
TRBJ1-2,TRBV5-6,.,.,CASSFKSEVYGYTF,TGTGCCAGCAGCTTTAAGTCAGAGGTCTATGGCTACACCTTC
TRBJ1-2,TRBV5-1,.,TRBD1,CASSRGQGSNYGYTF,TGCGCCAGCAGCAGAGGACAGGGATCAAACTATGGCTACACCTTC
TRBJ1-5,TRBV27,.,TRBD1,CASSSQGSNQPQHF,TGTGCCAGCAGTTCACAGGGGAGCAATCAGCCCCAGCATTTT
TRBJ2-1,TRBV15,.,TRBD1,CATSVRTGPYNEQFF,TGTGCCACCTCCGTCCGGACAGGGCCCTACAATGAGCAGTTCTTC
TRBJ1-2,TRBV6-1,many,TRBD1,CASSEVLGQGSTDYTF,TGTGCCAGCAGTGAAGTACTGGGACAGGGGTCAACGGACTACACCTTC
TRBJ1-4,TRBV7-3,.,.,CASSLNAGVKEKLFF,TGTGCCAGCAGCTTAAATGCCGGGGTCAAAGAAAAACTGTTTTTT
TRBJ2-2,TRBV4-1,.,TRBD2,CASSHPGGNTGELFF,TGCGCCAGCAGCCACCCGGGGGGGAACACCGGGGAGCTGTTTTTT
TRBJ1-6,TRBV7-8,.,TRBD1,CASSWPGQGFSSYNSPLHF,TGTGCCAGCAGCTGGCCGGGACAGGGATTTTCCTCCTATAATTCACCCCTCCACTTT
TRBJ1-1,TRBV9,.,.,CATSTGRNTEAFF,TGTGCCACCTCTACCGGGAGGAACACTGAAGCTTTCTTT